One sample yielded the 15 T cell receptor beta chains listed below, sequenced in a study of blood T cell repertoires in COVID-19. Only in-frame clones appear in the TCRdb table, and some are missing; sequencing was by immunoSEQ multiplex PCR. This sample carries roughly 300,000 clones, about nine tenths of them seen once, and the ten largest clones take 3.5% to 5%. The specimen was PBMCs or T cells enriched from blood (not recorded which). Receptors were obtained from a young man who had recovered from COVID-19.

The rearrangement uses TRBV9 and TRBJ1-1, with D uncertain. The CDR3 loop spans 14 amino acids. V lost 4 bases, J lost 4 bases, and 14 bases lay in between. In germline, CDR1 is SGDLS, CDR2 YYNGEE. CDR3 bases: TGTGCCAGCAGCTTAGTCGGGTCCCGCACTGAAGCTTTCTTT. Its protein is CASSLVGSRTEAFF.

CDR3: CASRNRGSTYEQYF. The CDR3 nucleotides read TGTGCCAGCAGAAACCGGGGGTCGACCTACGAGCAGTACTTC. The chain carries TRBV28 and TRBJ2-7; D is possibly TRBD2 (6 bases). Trimming pared 6 bases from V and 2 bases from J, leaving 14 bases between. CDR1 is MDHEN and CDR2 is SYDVKM in the germline V gene. This CDR3 spans 14 amino acids.

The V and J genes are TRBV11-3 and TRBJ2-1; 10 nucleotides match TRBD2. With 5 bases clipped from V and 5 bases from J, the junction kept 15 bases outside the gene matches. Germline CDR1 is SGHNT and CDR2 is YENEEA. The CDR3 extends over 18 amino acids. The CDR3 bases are TGTGCCAGCAGCGAAGATGGTATCCGGACTAGCGGACACAATGAGCAGTTCTTC. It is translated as CASSEDGIRTSGHNEQFF.

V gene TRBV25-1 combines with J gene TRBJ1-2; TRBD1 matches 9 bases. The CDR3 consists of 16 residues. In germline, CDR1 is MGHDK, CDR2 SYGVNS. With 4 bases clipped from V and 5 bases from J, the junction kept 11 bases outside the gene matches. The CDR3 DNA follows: TGTGCCAGCAGTGCCCATGATACGGACAGGGGTTATGGCTACACCTTC. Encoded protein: CASSAHDTDRGYGYTF.

CDR3 sequence reads: CSASRFSFGLAEDEQYF. The CDR3 nucleotides read TGCAGTGCTAGTAGGTTTTCTTTCGGACTAGCAGAAGACGAGCAGTACTTC. V is TRBV20-1 and J is TRBJ2-7; 8 bases line up with TRBD2. Trimming at V came to 3 bases and at J to 5 bases, leaving 18 bases not matched to a gene. There are 17 residues in the CDR3. CDR1 and CDR2 from the germline V gene are DFQATT and SNEGSKA (reference sequence).

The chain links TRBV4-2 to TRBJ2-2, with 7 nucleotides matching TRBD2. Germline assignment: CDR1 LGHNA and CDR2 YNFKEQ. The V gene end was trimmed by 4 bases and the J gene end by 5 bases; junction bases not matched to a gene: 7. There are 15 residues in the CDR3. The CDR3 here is CASSLPGGVTGELFF. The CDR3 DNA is TGTGCCAGCAGCCTTCCGGGAGGTGTGACCGGGGAGCTGTTTTTT.

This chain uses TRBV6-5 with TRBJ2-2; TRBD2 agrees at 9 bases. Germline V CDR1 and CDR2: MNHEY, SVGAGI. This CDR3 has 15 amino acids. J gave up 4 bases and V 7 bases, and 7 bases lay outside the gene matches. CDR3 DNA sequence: TGTGCCAGCAATAGCGGGGGCTTGGGCACCGGGGAGCTGTTTTTT. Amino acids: CASNSGGLGTGELFF.

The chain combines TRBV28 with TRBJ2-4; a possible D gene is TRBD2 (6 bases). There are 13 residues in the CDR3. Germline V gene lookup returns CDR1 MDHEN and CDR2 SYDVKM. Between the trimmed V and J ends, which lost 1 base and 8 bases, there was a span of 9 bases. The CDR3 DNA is TGTGCCAGCAGTTTATCGGAGGGTTACATTCAGTACTTC. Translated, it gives CASSLSEGYIQYF.

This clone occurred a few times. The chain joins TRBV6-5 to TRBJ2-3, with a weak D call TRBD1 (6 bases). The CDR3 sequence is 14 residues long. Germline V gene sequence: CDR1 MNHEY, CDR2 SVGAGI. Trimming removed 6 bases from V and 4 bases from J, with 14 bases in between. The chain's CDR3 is CASSQGEGADTQYF. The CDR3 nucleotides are TGTGCCAGCAGCCAGGGTGAGGGGGCAGATACGCAGTATTTT.

The CDR3 region has the DNA TGCGCCAGCAGCTTGGGACAGGATAATTCACCCCTCCACTTT. Its translation: CASSLGQDNSPLHF. V usage is TRBV5-1 and J usage is TRBJ1-6, with D possibly matching TRBD1 (6 bases). CDR1 is SGHRS, CDR2 YFSETQ, per germline. V lost 0 bases and J lost 5, with 6 bases in between. The CDR3 loop spans 14 amino acids.

CDR3 loop: CASSLSLPAGGRTDTQYF. Here the CDR3 DNA reads TGTGCCAGCAGTTTGTCTCTCCCGGCGGGGGGGCGTACAGATACGCAGTATTTT. V is TRBV28 and J is TRBJ2-3; 9 bases are shared with TRBD2. The ends lost 3 bases at V and 3 bases at J; junction bases unmatched: 13. This CDR3 is 18 amino acids long. CDR1 is MDHEN and CDR2 is SYDVKM in the germline V gene.

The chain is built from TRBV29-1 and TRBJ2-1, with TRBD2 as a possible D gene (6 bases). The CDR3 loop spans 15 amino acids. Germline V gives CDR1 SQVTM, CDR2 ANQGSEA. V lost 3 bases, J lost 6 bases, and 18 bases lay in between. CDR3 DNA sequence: TGCAGCGTTGACGAACCGACTAGTCGATTCAATGAGCAGTTCTTC. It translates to CSVDEPTSRFNEQFF.

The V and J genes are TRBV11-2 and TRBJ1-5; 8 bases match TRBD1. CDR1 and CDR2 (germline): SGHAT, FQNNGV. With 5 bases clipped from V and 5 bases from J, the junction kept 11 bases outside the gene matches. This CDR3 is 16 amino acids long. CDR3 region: CASSIAGGIGYQPQHF. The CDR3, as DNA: TGTGCCAGCAGCATCGCAGGGGGCATAGGGTATCAGCCCCAGCATTTT.

The CDR3 DNA reads TGTGCCACCAGTGCGGGAGGGGGCAACACTGAAGCTTTCTTT. Translation gives CATSAGGGNTEAFF. The rearrangement uses TRBV24-1 and TRBJ1-1, with 7 bases fitting TRBD1. Germline V lookup: CDR1 KGHDR, CDR2 SFDVKD. V lost 5 bases, J lost 2 bases, and 4 bases stayed unmatched. CDR3 length: 14 amino acids.

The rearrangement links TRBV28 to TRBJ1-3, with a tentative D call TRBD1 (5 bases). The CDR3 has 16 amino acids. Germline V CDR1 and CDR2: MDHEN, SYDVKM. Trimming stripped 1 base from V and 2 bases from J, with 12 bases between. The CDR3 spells CASSLYQGDPGNTIYF. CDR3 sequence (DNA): TGTGCCAGCAGTTTATATCAGGGTGACCCTGGAAACACCATATATTTT.